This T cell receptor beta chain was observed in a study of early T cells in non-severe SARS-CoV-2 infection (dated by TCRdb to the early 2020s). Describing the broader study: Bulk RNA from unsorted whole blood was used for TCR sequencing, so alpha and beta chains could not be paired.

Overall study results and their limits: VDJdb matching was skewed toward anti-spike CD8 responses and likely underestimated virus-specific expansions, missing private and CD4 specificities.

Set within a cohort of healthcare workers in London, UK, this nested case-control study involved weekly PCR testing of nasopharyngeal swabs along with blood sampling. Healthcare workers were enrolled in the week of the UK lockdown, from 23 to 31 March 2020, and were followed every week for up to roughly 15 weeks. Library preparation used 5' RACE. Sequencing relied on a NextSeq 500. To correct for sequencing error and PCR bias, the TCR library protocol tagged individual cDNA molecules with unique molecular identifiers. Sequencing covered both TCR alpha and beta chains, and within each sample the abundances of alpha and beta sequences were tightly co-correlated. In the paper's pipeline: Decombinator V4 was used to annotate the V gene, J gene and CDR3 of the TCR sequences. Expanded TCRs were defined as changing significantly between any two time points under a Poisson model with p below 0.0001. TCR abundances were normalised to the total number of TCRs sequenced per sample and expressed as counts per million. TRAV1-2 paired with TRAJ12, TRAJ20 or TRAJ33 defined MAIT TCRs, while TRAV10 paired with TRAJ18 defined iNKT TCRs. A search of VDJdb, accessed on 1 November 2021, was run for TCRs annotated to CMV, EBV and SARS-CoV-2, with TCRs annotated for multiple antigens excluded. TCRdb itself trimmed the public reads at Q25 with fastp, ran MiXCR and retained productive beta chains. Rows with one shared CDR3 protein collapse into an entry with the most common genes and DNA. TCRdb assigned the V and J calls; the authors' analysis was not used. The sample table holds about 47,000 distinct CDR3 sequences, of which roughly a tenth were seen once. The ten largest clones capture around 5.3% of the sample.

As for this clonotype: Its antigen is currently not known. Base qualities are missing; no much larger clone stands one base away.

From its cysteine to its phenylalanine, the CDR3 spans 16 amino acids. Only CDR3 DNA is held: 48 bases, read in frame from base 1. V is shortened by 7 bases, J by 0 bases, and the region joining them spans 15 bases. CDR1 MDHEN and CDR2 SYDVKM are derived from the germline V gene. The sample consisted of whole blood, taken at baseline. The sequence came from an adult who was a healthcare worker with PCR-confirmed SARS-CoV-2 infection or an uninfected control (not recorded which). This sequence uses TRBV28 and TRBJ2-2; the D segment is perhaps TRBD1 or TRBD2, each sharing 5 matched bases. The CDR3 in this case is CASTLLVGPNTGELFF. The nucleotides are TGTGCCAGCACCCTGCTGGTGGGACCGAACACCGGGGAGCTGTTTTTT.